This passage covers 24 T cell receptor beta chains from one sample sequenced in a study of response to subunit inactivated influenza vaccine. TCRdb used MiXCR to reprocess the RT-PCR reads, holding one entry per CDR3 protein. Of about 530,000 distinct CDR3 sequences detected, around 11% appear once; the ten largest clones hold roughly 10%. This material consisted of PBMCs from blood, taken on the day of vaccination. The receptors were gathered from a man between 45 and 60 years old who received an inactivated influenza vaccine.

At least ten counts were recorded for this clonotype. This chain links TRBV4-1 with TRBJ2-3; D remains unclear. Trimming took off 0 bases at V and 10 bases at J, with 14 bases between the two ends. The germline V gene encodes CDR1 MGHRA and CDR2 YSYEKL. The CDR3 covers 14 residues. CDR3 sequence reads: CASSQEYDGRPQYF. The CDR3 nucleotides read TGCGCCAGCAGCCAAGAATACGACGGACGGCCGCAGTATTTT.

This clonotype appeared many times. The chain recombines TRBV10-3 with TRBJ2-7; 8 bases agree with TRBD1. The CDR3 contains 16 residues. Unmatched junction bases numbered 10, after V lost 5 bases and J lost 1 base. From germline, CDR1 is ENHRY and CDR2 SYGVKD. The CDR3 is CAISSGGQGTSYEQYF. The CDR3 DNA is TGTGCCATCAGTTCAGGCGGACAGGGAACATCCTACGAGCAGTACTTC.

The rearrangement uses TRBV5-1 and TRBJ2-7; possibly TRBD2 for D (6 bases). V was pared by 2 bases and J by 1 base, with 13 bases between. Germline assignment: CDR1 SGHRS and CDR2 YFSETQ. The CDR3 runs 15 residues. In DNA form, the CDR3 reads TGCGCCAGCAGCTTACGTTCCGCGGGGTCCTACGAGCAGTACTTC. Protein sequence: CASSLRSAGSYEQYF.

The gene calls are TRBV11-2 and TRBJ2-6; 12 bases agree with TRBD1. This CDR3 contains 18 residues. V lost 2 bases and J lost 2; bases outside the gene matches: 4. CDR1 and CDR2 (germline): SGHAT, FQNNGV. CDR3: CASSLTGTGGTGANVLTF. Here the CDR3 DNA reads TGTGCCAGCAGCTTAACCGGGACAGGGGGCACTGGGGCCAACGTCCTGACTTTC.

The chain employs TRBV12-3 or TRBV12-4 and TRBJ1-6, with 8 bases lining up with TRBD1. J gave up 10 bases and V 6 bases, and 11 bases lay outside the gene matches. This CDR3 spans 15 amino acids. The DNA of the CDR3 is TGTGCCAGCAGCGCCGACAGGGGCTTGTACTCACCCCTCCACTTT. Amino acid sequence: CASSADRGLYSPLHF.

This clonotype was counted a few times. V usage is TRBV11-2 and J usage is TRBJ2-1; D could derive from TRBD1 or TRBD2 (7 bases each). The CDR3 has 13 amino acids. CDR1 is SGHAT, CDR2 FQNNGV, per germline. Deletions cut 6 bases from V and 9 bases from J, with 15 bases between. CDR3 DNA: TGTGCCAGCAGAGCTCAGGGGGGGTTTGAGCAGTTCTTC. This codes for CASRAQGGFEQFF.

This clonotype was observed a few times. The chain joins TRBV28 to TRBJ2-7; possibly TRBD1 or TRBD2 for D (5 bases each). V was cut by 5 bases and J by 3 bases, with 14 bases left in between. Germline V CDR1 and CDR2: MDHEN, SYDVKM. The CDR3 spans 14 residues. The CDR3 DNA is TGTGCCAGCAGTCGACCGGGACGGAACTACGAGCAGTACTTC. Translation gives CASSRPGRNYEQYF.

This clonotype was recorded a few times. V and J are TRBV7-2 and TRBJ2-7; no clear D. The CDR3 is 15 amino acids. Germline V gene lookup returns CDR1 SGHTA and CDR2 FQGNSA. V lost 3 bases and J 3 bases, leaving 15 bases between the germline ends. This chain's CDR3 is CASSLFGMGYYEQYF. The DNA of the CDR3 is TGTGCCAGCAGCTTGTTTGGAATGGGTTACTACGAGCAGTACTTC.

V usage is TRBV6-2 or TRBV6-3 and J usage is TRBJ2-1, with 12 bases fitting TRBD2. The V gene's germline CDR1 is MNHEY and CDR2 SVGEGT. The V segment lost 0 bases and the J segment 2 bases; nucleotides outside the gene matches: 2. This CDR3 comprises 17 residues. The CDR3 nucleotides are TGTGCCAGCAGTTACTCCCCTAGCGGGGGGGCCTACAATGAGCAGTTCTTC. Translated: CASSYSPSGGAYNEQFF.

This clonotype was detected only a few times. The DNA for the CDR3 is TGTGCCACCAGCAGAACCCCGGGGGTCACTGAAGCTTTCTTT. Translating it yields CATSRTPGVTEAFF. This chain connects TRBV15 to TRBJ1-1, with D perhaps matching TRBD1 (5 bases). Per the germline V gene, CDR1 is LNHNV and CDR2 is YYDKDF (reference sequence). V lost 2 bases and J 4 bases, leaving 11 bases between the germline ends. The CDR3 has 14 amino acids.

The table lists this clonotype with a few counts. J is TRBJ2-5 and V is TRBV6-4; 9 nucleotides match TRBD1. V trimming: 1 base; J trimming: 2 bases; junction bases outside the gene matches: 8. This CDR3 has 17 residues. Germline V gene sequence: CDR1 MRHNA, CDR2 SNTAGT. The CDR3 bases are TGTGCCAGCAGTGACTATCTACAGGGGGCTTGGCAAGAGACCCAGTACTTC. It is translated as CASSDYLQGAWQETQYF.

This clonotype has more than one count but fewer than ten. The V call is TRBV11-2, the J call TRBJ2-5; D not certain. Trimming removed 4 bases from V and 5 bases from J, with 14 bases in between. Germline values: CDR1 SGHAT, CDR2 FQNNGV. The CDR3 length is 14 residues. DNA of the CDR3: TGTGCCAGCAGCTCAAAAGGCTCTTCGGAGACCCAGTACTTC. This gives the protein CASSSKGSSETQYF.

This clonotype was counted between two and nine times. The rearrangement uses TRBV6-2 or TRBV6-3 and TRBJ2-4; TRBD1 matches 8 bases. After removal of 0 bases from V and 0 bases from J, the junction contained 10 bases not matched to a gene. CDR1 MNHEY and CDR2 SVGEGT come from the germline V gene. The CDR3 has 19 residues. The CDR3 DNA sequence: TGTGCCAGCAGTTACTCTACAGACAGGGGCCTACTAGCCAAAAACATTCAGTACTTC. Protein product: CASSYSTDRGLLAKNIQYF.

This clonotype has a handful of counts. The chain carries TRBV28 and TRBJ2-7, with 8 nucleotides matching TRBD2. Germline CDR1 MDHEN, CDR2 SYDVKM. V gave up 2 bases and J gave up 2 bases; unmatched junction bases: 14. The CDR3 covers 18 residues. As DNA, the CDR3 is TGTGCCAGCAGTTTAGGTTTACGAGGGGCGGGAGGAACCTACGAGCAGTACTTC. It translates to CASSLGLRGAGGTYEQYF. The whole variable domain, filled in from reference TRBV28 and TRBJ2-7, reads DVKVTQSSRYLVKRTGEKVFLECVQDMDHENMFWYRQDPGLGLRLIYFSYDVKMKEKGDIPEGYSVSREKKERFSLILESASTNQTSMYLCASSLGLRGAGGTYEQYFGPGTRLTVT.

The rearrangement joins TRBV7-2 to TRBJ1-4; D is ambiguous. Germline V CDR1 and CDR2: SGHTA, FQGNSA. V lost 2 bases to trimming and J lost 4 bases, with 8 bases between them. This CDR3 is built from 14 residues. CDR3 loop: CASSLWPDNEKLFF. CDR3 coding DNA: TGTGCCAGCAGCTTATGGCCAGATAATGAAAAACTGTTTTTT.

The chain links TRBV11-2 to TRBJ2-1; 7 positions match TRBD2. Germline V lookup: CDR1 SGHAT, CDR2 FQNNGV. The CDR3 consists of 15 residues. J lost 9 bases, V lost 0 bases, and 8 bases had no gene match. The CDR3 nucleotides read TGTGCCAGCAGCTTAGAGGCTAGCGGACGGGCTGAGCAGTTCTTC. It encodes CASSLEASGRAEQFF.

To note about this clonotype: A junction boundary mismatches the germline segment, possibly from a read error. V gene TRBV20-1 combines with J gene TRBJ2-4; 7 bases align to TRBD2. The germline V gene has CDR1 DFQATT and CDR2 SNEGSKA (reference sequence). The CDR3 loop spans 15 amino acids. The CDR3 DNA is TGCAGTGCCAGAGGGAGGGGCTGGGCAGAAAACATTCAGTACTTC. It yields the protein CSARGRGWAENIQYF.

In this sample, this clonotype turned up many times. J is TRBJ1-2 and V is TRBV28, with 10 bases lining up with TRBD1. V was pared by 3 bases and J by 7 bases, with 5 bases of the junction left unmatched. There are 14 residues in the CDR3. Germline V gene data show CDR1 as MDHEN and CDR2 as SYDVKM. This CDR3 is CASSFFGTGVGYTF. In DNA form, the CDR3 reads TGTGCCAGCAGTTTTTTCGGGACAGGGGTTGGCTACACCTTC.

This clonotype was seen a few times. The V and J genes are TRBV2 and TRBJ2-1; D is uncertain. Germline V gene data show CDR1 as SNHLY and CDR2 as FYNNEI. Trimming took 6 bases from V and 1 from J, leaving 10 bases between them. CDR3 length: 14 amino acids. The CDR3 loop is CASSPAWSYNEQFF. The CDR3 bases are TGTGCCAGCAGCCCCGCCTGGTCCTACAATGAGCAGTTCTTC. Variable domain in full (rest from reference TRBV2 and TRBJ2-1): EPEVTQTPSHQVTQMGQEVILRCVPISNHLYFYWYRQILGQKVEFLVSFYNNEISEKSEIFDDQFSVERPDGSNFTLKIRSTKLEDSAMYFCASSPAWSYNEQFFGPGTRLTVL.

This clonotype was picked up a small number of times. V gene TRBV27 combines with J gene TRBJ2-7; 8 bases agree with TRBD1. The germline V gene encodes CDR1 MNHEY and CDR2 SMNVEV (reference sequence). The trim removed 6 bases at V and 2 bases at J, leaving 6 bases unmatched. The CDR3 loop spans 14 amino acids. CDR3 amino acids: CASRRTGSTYEQYF. DNA for the CDR3: TGTGCCAGCAGACGGACAGGGAGTACCTACGAGCAGTACTTC.

This clonotype was detected a few times. The chain uses TRBV10-3 and TRBJ2-1; perhaps TRBD2 as D (5 bases). Trimming removed 6 bases at V and 0 bases at J, with 12 bases between. The CDR3 contains 15 residues. The germline V gene has CDR1 ENHRY and CDR2 SYGVKD. CDR3 nucleotide sequence: TGTGCCATCAGGGAAAATAGCGACTCCTACAATGAGCAGTTCTTC. Translation: CAIRENSDSYNEQFF.

The J gene is TRBJ1-4, the V gene TRBV18, with 7 bases identical to TRBD1. The length of the CDR3 is 15 residues. Germline CDR1 is KGHSH and CDR2 is LQKENI. With V trimmed by 2 bases and J by 3 bases, 3 bases remained unmatched. The CDR3 loop is CASSPRQGSNEKLFF. In DNA, the CDR3 is TGTGCCAGCTCACCAAGACAGGGATCTAATGAAAAACTGTTTTTT.

At least ten counts were recorded for this clonotype. The chain links TRBV4-2 to TRBJ2-2; 8 bases are shared with TRBD2. The V segment lost 4 bases and the J segment 6 bases; nucleotides outside the gene matches: 13. This CDR3 has 17 residues. Germline V gene sequence: CDR1 LGHNA, CDR2 YNFKEQ. In DNA form, the CDR3 reads TGTGCCAGCAGCCGGGTCGGGCACGGGGGGGCATCCGGGGAGCTGTTTTTT. Its protein is CASSRVGHGGASGELFF.

This clonotype showed up just a few times. The rearrangement joins TRBV6-4 to TRBJ2-3; D is ambiguous. Trimming took off 0 bases at V and 3 bases at J, with 7 bases between the two ends. The CDR3 is 14 residues long. CDR1 is MRHNA and CDR2 is SNTAGT in the germline V gene. The CDR3 DNA is TGTGCCAGCAGTGACTCGACGGAGACAGATACGCAGTATTTT. Translation gives CASSDSTETDTQYF.